This TCR beta chain was sequenced in a study of blood T cell repertoires in COVID-19. The assay was immunoSEQ multiplex PCR, and TCRdb's table has in-frame clones only and misses some. The sample includes tens of thousands of clones, approximately 85% of them seen just once. This clone occurred once. This CDR3 spans 15 amino acids. The germline V gene encodes CDR1 SGHTA and CDR2 FQGNSA. V shed 1 base and J 11 bases; nucleotides not matched to a gene: 8. The source material was peripheral blood. The receptor's source is a human donor in a cohort sampled during active COVID-19. The rearrangement joins TRBV7-2 to TRBJ1-5, with 10 bases fitting TRBD1. The CDR3 spells CASSLGKGQGGTQHF. As DNA, the CDR3 is TGTGCCAGCAGCTTAGGCAAAGGACAGGGGGGAACCCAGCATTTT.